The 3 T cell receptor beta chains below were found in one sample sequenced in a study of OX40 agonist ivuxolimab in advanced cancers. Library creation used the immunoSEQ multiplex PCR assay. What TCRdb holds here is the immuneACCESS table cut down to in-frame rearrangements. Part of the clones is not present; checked against another copy, under half of the missing clones reflect an unresolved V gene, and the others are unexplained. The sample contains approximately 74,000 clones, about nine tenths of them found a single time. The biggest ten clones account for about 0.51% of the sample. This specimen was CD4+ or CD8+ T cells sorted from blood, taken in a trial of the OX40 agonist ivuxolimab. These receptors all stem from an adult with an advanced solid tumor such as melanoma, head and neck, liver or kidney cancer.

The CDR3 coding sequence is TGTGCCAGTAGTTTCGGGCAGTTTAATGAAAAACTGTTTTTT. Protein: CASSFGQFNEKLFF. The chain is built from TRBV19 and TRBJ1-4, with unresolved D. Per the germline V gene, CDR1 is LNHDA and CDR2 is SQIVND (reference sequence). This CDR3 has 14 residues. The germline V and J ends were trimmed by 5 bases and 4 bases, with 11 bases remaining between them.

The V gene is TRBV27, the J gene TRBJ2-1, with D unresolved. CDR1 and CDR2 from the germline V gene are MNHEY and SMNVEV (reference sequence). Trimming took off 4 bases at V and 6 bases at J, with 25 bases between the two ends. The CDR3 is made up of 18 amino acids. In nucleotides, the CDR3 is TGTGCCAGCAGTTCCCCCGGCGGCGGCATCCATCCCCCCAATGAGCAGTTCTTC. It specifies CASSSPGGGIHPPNEQFF.

V usage is TRBV13 and J usage is TRBJ2-7; 9 bases fit TRBD1. Losses at the gene ends were 5 bases for V and 7 bases for J; bases not matched to a gene: 18. Germline CDR1 and CDR2: PRHDT and FYEKMQ (reference sequence). The CDR3 has 17 residues. The DNA of the CDR3 is TGTGCCAGCAGCCACCGTGCGGGACAGGGTTCCATGGGGGAGCAGTACTTC. It translates to CASSHRAGQGSMGEQYF. The full variable domain, with the rest looked up from reference TRBV13 and TRBJ2-7, is AAGVIQSPRHLIKEKRETATLKCYPIPRHDTVYWYQQGPGQDPQFLISFYEKMQSDKGSIPDRFSAQQFSDYHSELNMSSLELGDSALYFCASSHRAGQGSMGEQYFGPGTRLTVT.